This T cell receptor beta chain was recorded in a study of memory CD4+ T cells and cytomegalovirus serostatus (dated by TCRdb to the late 2010s). Background on the whole study: The roughly 35 healthy Belgian adults in the cohort included 9 who were CMV seropositive and approximately 25 who were CMV seronegative. To replicate a published TCR-based CMV serostatus classifier, the researchers sequenced the CD4+ memory TCRbeta repertoires of a Belgian cohort whose cytomegalovirus serostatus was known.

A FACSAria II was used to sort memory CD4+ T cells, defined as single viable CD3+CD4+CD8-CD45RO+ cells. CMV serostatus was determined with a Roche Elecsys assay detecting serum IgG against CMV pp150, pp28, p38 and p52. Once the samples were thawed, total CD4+ T cells were enriched through positive selection using CD4 magnetic microbeads. The samples came from a different study that was designed specifically to examine the CD4+ T cell memory repertoire. Following standard operating procedures, peripheral blood mononuclear cells were isolated and cryopreserved, while serum was kept at -80 degrees C. Staining used CD3-PerCP (BW264/56), CD4-APC (RPA-T4), CD45RO-PE (UCHT1) and CD8-Pacific Orange (3B5) antibodies, with Sytox blue excluding non-viable cells. On the study overall, not on this receptor specifically: Of 164 previously reported CMV-associated TCRbeta sequences, approximately 64 appeared in the CD4+ memory repertoires, each in one to five individuals. Unlike the original study, which covered naive and memory CD4+ and CD8+ populations, the Belgian study sequenced only CD4+CD45RO+ memory cells. On the Belgian cohort, the classifier built on the original framework reached a median bootstrapped AUC of almost 0.96, with a 95% CI of 0.76-1.00. Results were interpreted as suggesting that the CMV-associated TCR signature is largely present in the CD4+ memory repertoire. CMV serostatus prediction reached a median bootstrapped AUC of 0.95 with the original framework and 0.85 to 0.91 with a US-trained random forest.

The CDR1 and CDR2 encoded by the germline V gene are SGDLS and YYNGEE. V loses 4 bases at its end and J loses 8 bases; junction bases beyond the gene matches: 6. Counted from cysteine to phenylalanine, this CDR3 has 13 amino acids. Of all the DNA, just the CDR3 is kept, 39 bases in frame from base 1. Genomic DNA was extracted from sorted cells with the Quick-DNA Microprep Kit. Amplification of TCRbeta DNA was done with the immunoSEQ hsTCRbeta kit, following the protocol from the manufacturer. TCRbeta libraries were sequenced on an Illumina MiSeq instrument. For the original study's pipeline: Removing out-of-frame sequences left roughly 2.4 million distinct TCRbeta sequences, an average of approximately 61,000 per individual. Each individual was scored according to the count of roughly 170 previously reported CMV-associated TCRbeta sequences and the total productive distinct TCRbeta count. A beta-binomial model was reimplemented in Python, and scikit-learn random forests with default parameters were trained on US cohort data. Classifier performance on the Belgian cohort was reported as the median AUC with percentile confidence intervals calculated over 10,000 bootstrap iterations. TCRdb took over this immuneACCESS table, retaining in-frame rearrangements with V and J assigned. Such tables are incomplete; in checked studies, under half of the missing clones stem from an unresolved V gene, and the remainder is unexplained. Clonal size and the V and J genes are those of that table, whereas D and trimming came from the DNA. The sample table holds 50,000 to 60,000 clones, of which 82% were seen once. Clones ranked in the top ten supply roughly 0.59% of the sample.

In this sample, this clone turned up a few times. It has no known antigen specificity. There are no base qualities to consult, and no much larger clone falls within one base. This clonotype was obtained from an adult in good health and CMV-seronegative. The receptor chain draws on TRBV9 and TRBJ1-1; the junction holds 9 bases that match TRBD1. The specimen sequenced was memory CD4+ T cells from blood. In nucleotide form, the sequence is TGTGCCAGCAGCATGACCGGGACAGGGGAAGCTTTCTTT. It encodes CASSMTGTGEAFF.